The clone carrying this T cell receptor beta chain has at least ten counts. Germline V lookup: CDR1 SQVTM, CDR2 ANQGSEA. The V end was cut by 2 bases, the J end by 6 bases, with 15 bases between. The CDR3 has 14 amino acids. This entry belongs to a study of human T cells and chemical hapten exposure. Noted time point: pre-sensitization, week 0. Treatment defined: therapeutic diphenylcyclopropenone sensitization with weekly scalp DPC. One entry per CDR3 protein, called by TCRdb with MiXCR from the RACE reads. The sample has about 260,000 distinct CDR3 sequences, roughly 8.9% seen once. The chain joins TRBV29-1 to TRBJ2-3; the D gene is possibly TRBD2 (7 bases). The specimen was whole blood, collected in connection with sensitization to the hapten diphenylcyclopropenone (DPC). The clonotype originates from a woman in her thirties or forties with alopecia areata. Some clones in this sample may be carry-over from other donors' samples. The CDR3 spells CSVEPGGGGDTQYF. The DNA for the CDR3 is TGCAGCGTTGAACCGGGGGGCGGAGGGGATACGCAGTATTTT.